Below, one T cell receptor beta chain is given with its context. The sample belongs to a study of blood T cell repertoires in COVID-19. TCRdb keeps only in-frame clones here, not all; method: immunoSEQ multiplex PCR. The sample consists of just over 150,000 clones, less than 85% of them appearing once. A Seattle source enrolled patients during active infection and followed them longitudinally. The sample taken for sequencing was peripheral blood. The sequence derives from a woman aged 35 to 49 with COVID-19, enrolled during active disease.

The CDR3 DNA is TGTGCCAGCAGTTTACGAAGCGGGAACTCCTACAATGAGCAGTTCTTC. Protein sequence: CASSLRSGNSYNEQFF. The V and J genes are TRBV27 and TRBJ2-1; 7 nucleotides line up with TRBD2. CDR1 and CDR2 (germline): MNHEY, SMNVEV (reference sequence). J was trimmed by 0 bases and V by 2 bases; bases with no gene match: 4. This CDR3 spans 16 amino acids.